This T cell receptor (beta chain) was documented in a study of response to subunit inactivated influenza vaccine. This clonotype was seen a handful of times. Germline V gene lookup returns CDR1 SGHRS and CDR2 YFSETQ. Trimming removed 6 bases from V and 0 bases from J, with 9 bases in between. The CDR3 runs to 13 residues. TCRdb reprocessed the RT-PCR reads via MiXCR and lists one record per CDR3 protein. Seen here are about 500,000 distinct CDR3 sequences, approximately 15% observed once, and the top ten hold roughly 3.1%. This rearrangement joins TRBV5-1 to TRBJ2-5, with D possibly called TRBD1 or TRBD2 (6 bases each). Sample: CD4+ T cells sorted from PBMCs, taken around 2 years after vaccination. The sequence derives from a man between 45 and 75 years old who received an inactivated influenza vaccine. Here the CDR3 reads CASNRDYQETQYF. The CDR3 DNA follows: TGCGCCAGCAACAGGGACTACCAAGAGACCCAGTACTTC.